This T cell receptor (beta chain) was identified during a study of regulatory T cells in long-lasting Graves disease. As for time point: newly diagnosed GD, antithyroid drugs for less than 3 months. Isolated PBMC RNA provided the starting material for the TCR library. The ends lost 0 bases at V and 0 bases at J; junction bases unmatched: 1. Germline V lookup: CDR1 KGHSH, CDR2 LQKENI. The CDR3 covers 16 residues. Building the TCR beta libraries relied on iRepertoire HTBI primers, and CDR3 regions underwent Arm-PCR. TCRdb itself ran the multiplex PCR reads through MiXCR, one entry per CDR3 protein. The data show hundreds of thousands of distinct CDR3 sequences, over 15% seen once. There are many counts of this clonotype.

This rearrangement joins TRBV18 to TRBJ2-1, with TRBD1 matching 8 bases. The origin of this receptor is a female donor with Graves disease. The sample here was peripheral blood mononuclear cells (PBMCs), taken at new diagnosis, from a patient treated with antithyroid drugs. CDR3 sequence (DNA): TGTGCCAGCTCACCACCGACAGGGGTCTCCTACAATGAGCAGTTCTTC. This codes for CASSPPTGVSYNEQFF.